The 5 T cell receptor beta chains below come from one sample, sequenced in a study of PD-1 blockade in mismatch repair-deficient tumors. TCRdb keeps only in-frame clones here, not all; method: immunoSEQ multiplex PCR. The sample shows some 70,000 clones, approximately 82% of them seen only once. Sample: peripheral blood, taken 2 weeks after starting pembrolizumab. Source of these receptors: an adult with mismatch repair-deficient cancer.

The chain joins TRBV5-6 to TRBJ2-7; the match to TRBD2 covers 7 bases. CDR1 is SGHDT, CDR2 YYEEEE, per germline. CDR3 length: 13 residues. The V and J ends lost 3 bases and 3 bases, in that order; junction bases with no gene match: 3. CDR3: CASSWTSSYEQYF. The CDR3, as DNA: TGTGCCAGCAGCTGGACTAGTAGCTACGAGCAGTACTTC.

The chain uses TRBV7-9 and TRBJ2-3; D unclear. CDR1 is SEHNR and CDR2 is FQNEAQ in the germline V gene (reference sequence). The CDR3 has 12 amino acids. The ends were cut back, 5 bases at V and 7 bases at J, with 10 bases in the middle. CDR3 protein: CASSPDGHTQYF. CDR3 nucleotide sequence: TGTGCCAGCAGCCCAGATGGTCATACGCAGTATTTT.

This sequence joins TRBV25-1 and TRBJ2-3; a possible D gene is TRBD1 (5 bases). V was trimmed by 1 base and J by 2 bases, leaving 16 bases between them. Germline V gene lookup returns CDR1 MGHDK and CDR2 SYGVNS. This CDR3 is 17 amino acids long. This chain's CDR3 is CASSESRPGRATDTQYF. CDR3 bases: TGTGCCAGCAGTGAATCCCGGCCAGGGCGAGCCACAGATACGCAGTATTTT.

The sample holds one count of this clone. The J gene is TRBJ1-3, the V gene TRBV7-9; D perhaps matches TRBD1 (6 bases). This CDR3 is built from 14 residues. The V and J ends lost 6 bases and 3 bases respectively, with 12 bases between them. Germline CDR1 and CDR2: SEHNR and FQNEAQ (reference sequence). The CDR3 region is CASSLDRLGNTIYF. The CDR3 DNA follows: TGTGCCAGCAGTCTCGACAGGCTTGGAAACACCATATATTTT.

This sequence joins TRBV19 and TRBJ2-6; weak D call: TRBD1 (6 bases). CDR3 length: 15 amino acids. Trimming cost V 3 bases and J 2 bases, with 8 bases left between them. CDR1 is LNHDA, CDR2 SQIVND, per germline (reference sequence). The CDR3 sequence is CASSMNRAGANVLTF. The CDR3 coding sequence is TGTGCCAGTAGTATGAACAGGGCTGGGGCCAACGTCCTGACTTTC.